This section outlines one T cell receptor (beta chain) sequence together with its context. This sample is drawn from a study of blood T cell repertoires in COVID-19. Study-level background: The origin of the acute and convalescent COVID-19 samples was the United States, Italy and Spain.

Germline assignment: CDR1 SEHNR and CDR2 FQNEAQ (reference sequence). Trimming cost V 5 bases and J 10 bases, with 17 bases left between them. CDR3 size: 14 residues. In the original analysis: Amplifying reference gene primers gave estimates of nucleated cell counts. Only in-frame clones appear in the TCRdb table, and some are missing; sequencing was by immunoSEQ multiplex PCR. V, J and clone size reflect that table, while D and trimming were determined from the DNA. The sample gives 150,000 to 200,000 clones, under 90% of which show up once; roughly 7% is in the top ten. This sequence originates from a human donor in a cohort sampled during active COVID-19. The chain combines TRBV7-9 with TRBJ1-4; D perhaps matches TRBD1 (6 bases). Material: peripheral blood. The CDR3 DNA reads as TGTGCCAGCAGCCAGGGACAAGAAAAGGGAAAACTGTTTTTT. It translates to CASSQGQEKGKLFF.